This entry lists 23 T cell receptor beta chains sequenced from one sample in a study of blood T cell repertoires in COVID-19 (dated by TCRdb to the early 2020s). Preparation of the library involved the immunoSEQ multiplex PCR assay. TCRdb re-hosts the immuneACCESS table, in-frame sequences only. Its copies lack some clones; in the studies checked, an unresolved V gene accounts for under half of them, and the cause for the rest is not known. The sample table lists approximately 21,000 clones, 90% of them with a count of one. The biggest ten clones account for 15% to 20% of the sample. Sequenced material: peripheral blood. These receptors originate from a human donor in a cohort sampled during active COVID-19.

Of note for this clone: The junction departs from the called germline gene at one end, perhaps through a read error. This chain joins TRBV7-7 and TRBJ1-1; D might be TRBD1 (5 bases). Germline V gives CDR1 SSHAT, CDR2 FNYEAQ (reference sequence). The CDR3 sequence is 13 residues long. The CDR3 reads CASSLKKGTEAFF. The CDR3 DNA reads TGTGCTAGCAGCTTGAAGAAGGGGACTGAAGCTTTCTTT.

The rearrangement links TRBV4-2 to TRBJ1-2; D gene uncertain. Germline values: CDR1 LGHNA, CDR2 YNFKEQ. The ends were cut back, 0 bases at V and 2 bases at J, with 10 bases in the middle. This CDR3 spans 15 amino acids. CDR3 in amino acids: CASSQEGQRNYGYTF. In DNA, the CDR3 is TGTGCCAGCAGCCAAGAGGGTCAGCGAAACTATGGCTACACCTTC.

V and J are TRBV3-1 (or the pseudogene TRBV3-2) and TRBJ1-1, with D uncertain. Germline V CDR1 and CDR2: LGHDT, YNNKEL (reference sequence). Trimming took 4 bases from V and 5 from J, leaving 11 bases between them. CDR3 length equals 13 residues. The CDR3 region has the DNA TGTGCCAGCAGCCTCCCCCCGGGAACTGAAGCTTTCTTT. Translation: CASSLPPGTEAFF.

The chain joins TRBV10-3 to TRBJ1-2; 8 positions match TRBD1. Germline CDR1 is ENHRY and CDR2 is SYGVKD. The CDR3 totals 15 residues. V shed 3 bases, J shed 5 bases, and the junction held 8 bases outside the gene matches. The CDR3 nucleotides read TGTGCCATCAGTGAACCGGGACAGGAATCGTATGGCTACACCTTC. Residues: CAISEPGQESYGYTF.

This chain links TRBV6-1 with TRBJ1-3; D may be TRBD1 (6 bases). The CDR3 has 16 amino acids. V was clipped by 1 base and J by 1 base, with 11 bases between them. CDR1 is MNHNS, CDR2 SASEGT, per germline. CDR3 residues: CASSEDGGWSGNTIYF. The CDR3 nucleotides read TGTGCCAGCAGTGAAGATGGGGGCTGGTCTGGAAACACCATATATTTT.

The chain joins TRBV5-4 to TRBJ2-6; a weak D match, TRBD1 (6 bases). Germline V gene data show CDR1 as SGHNT and CDR2 as YYREEE (reference sequence). V gave up 5 bases and J gave up 2 bases, with 11 bases separating them. CDR3 size: 15 residues. Written as DNA, the CDR3 is TGTGCCAGCAGTATCGGACAGCCTGGGGCCAACGTCCTGACTTTC. Translation: CASSIGQPGANVLTF.

This chain joins TRBV30 and TRBJ1-4, with 7 bases matching TRBD1. Trimming at V came to 5 bases and at J to 5 bases, leaving 8 bases not matched to a gene. Germline V CDR1 and CDR2: GTSNPN, SVGIG (reference sequence). This CDR3 comprises 14 residues. The CDR3, as DNA: TGTGCCTGGGGGGACAGCAATAAGAATGAAAAACTGTTTTTT. It is translated as CAWGDSNKNEKLFF.

V gene TRBV6-6 combines with J gene TRBJ2-3; TRBD2 matches 11 bases. This CDR3 is 13 amino acids long. Germline V gives CDR1 MNHNY, CDR2 SVGAGI (reference sequence). With V trimmed by 4 bases and J by 6 bases, 0 bases remained unmatched. Written as DNA, the CDR3 is TGTGCCAGCAGTTGGACTAGCGGGGATACGCAGTATTTT. It translates to CASSWTSGDTQYF.

In regard to this clone: At the DNA level, this CDR3 is encoded by other sequences in the same sample as well. The rearrangement uses TRBV18 and TRBJ1-1, with D possibly matching TRBD1 (5 bases). V was pared by 3 bases and J by 1 base, with 9 bases between. The CDR3 length is 14 residues. Germline lookup yields CDR1 KGHSH and CDR2 LQKENI. The CDR3 region is CASSPARENTEAFF. For the CDR3, the DNA is TGTGCCAGCTCACCCGCCAGGGAGAACACTGAAGCTTTCTTT.

The chain is built from TRBV7-9 and TRBJ1-5, with D hard to call. Trimming shortened V by 5 bases and J by 7 bases, and 9 bases separated the two germline ends. Germline CDR1 and CDR2: SEHNR and FQNEAQ (reference sequence). The length of the CDR3 is 12 residues. The CDR3 loop is CASSPSGQPQHF. In DNA form, the CDR3 reads TGTGCCAGCAGCCCGTCCGGGCAGCCCCAGCATTTT.

This chain uses TRBV27 with TRBJ1-2; D may be TRBD1 (5 bases). CDR1 is MNHEY, CDR2 SMNVEV, per germline (reference sequence). CDR3 length: 18 amino acids. V shed 6 bases and J shed 1 base, with 24 bases lying between them. CDR3 in DNA: TGTGCCAGCAGCCCGGGACCTCTTCGGGAGAATAATAACTATGGCTACACCTTC. Residues: CASSPGPLRENNNYGYTF.

The chain combines TRBV6-5 with TRBJ1-2, with 7 positions matching TRBD1. The CDR3 is made up of 14 amino acids. The J segment lost 2 bases and the V segment lost 5 bases, leaving 5 bases of the junction unmatched. The germline V gene encodes CDR1 MNHEY and CDR2 SVGAGI. The CDR3 nucleotides are TGTGCCAGCAGTATAGAACAGGGGAACTATGGCTACACCTTC. Translated, it gives CASSIEQGNYGYTF.

V and J are TRBV29-1 and TRBJ1-5; no reliable D call. From germline, CDR1 is SQVTM and CDR2 ANQGSEA. This CDR3 has 13 amino acids. With 6 bases removed from V and 3 bases from J, the gap between germline ends came to 12 bases. The CDR3: CSVRTGSNQPQHF. The CDR3, as DNA: TGCAGCGTCCGAACCGGGTCCAATCAGCCCCAGCATTTT.

This chain uses TRBV5-1 with TRBJ2-1; 8 bases align to TRBD1. With 3 bases clipped from V and 3 bases from J, the junction kept 5 bases outside the gene matches. This CDR3 contains 15 residues. Germline CDR1 is SGHRS and CDR2 is YFSETQ. CDR3 DNA sequence: TGCGCCAGCAGCTCTGGACAGGGACGCTACAATGAGCAGTTCTTC. Encoded protein: CASSSGQGRYNEQFF.

This clone came up once. The chain joins TRBV9 to TRBJ2-7; 12 nucleotides match TRBD1. J was trimmed by 5 bases and V by 0 bases; bases with no gene match: 3. The CDR3 is made up of 15 amino acids. Germline lookup yields CDR1 SGDLS and CDR2 YYNGEE. Here the CDR3 reads CASSVAGTGGDEQYF. CDR3 DNA: TGTGCCAGCAGCGTAGCCGGGACAGGGGGCGACGAGCAGTACTTC.

The rearrangement links TRBV13 to TRBJ2-5; TRBD2 is a possible D gene (5 bases). V dropped 4 bases and J dropped 5 bases, with 14 bases sitting between them. This CDR3 has 14 amino acids. CDR1 and CDR2 (germline): PRHDT, FYEKMQ (reference sequence). The CDR3, as DNA: TGTGCCAGCAGCTCCGGACTCTTTGGGGAGACCCAGTACTTC. Translation gives CASSSGLFGETQYF.

The CDR3 DNA reads as TGTGCCAGCAGCGTAGATTTGCGGGGGGTTTGGAATGAGCAGTTCTTC. Translated, it gives CASSVDLRGVWNEQFF. The rearrangement links TRBV9 to TRBJ2-1, with TRBD2 matching 8 bases. Germline CDR1 and CDR2: SGDLS and YYNGEE. After removal of 0 bases from V and 7 bases from J, the junction contained 9 bases not matched to a gene. The CDR3 loop spans 16 amino acids. The whole variable domain, filled in from reference TRBV9 and TRBJ2-1, reads DSGVTQTPKHLITATGQRVTLRCSPRSGDLSVYWYQQSLDQGLQFLIQYYNGEERAKGNILERFSAQQFPDLHSELNLSSLELGDSALYFCASSVDLRGVWNEQFFGPGTRLTVL.

Written as DNA, the CDR3 is TGTGCCAGCAGCCAAGTTGCGGGGCACGACAATGAGCAGTTCTTC. Protein: CASSQVAGHDNEQFF. V is TRBV3-1 (or the pseudogene TRBV3-2) and J is TRBJ2-1, with D maybe TRBD2 (6 bases). Germline assignment: CDR1 LGHDT and CDR2 YNNKEL (reference sequence). V was trimmed by 1 base and J by 5 bases, leaving 12 bases between them. The length of the CDR3 is 15 residues.

This sequence joins TRBV5-1 and TRBJ1-2, with 7 bases lining up with TRBD1. Trimming cost V 0 bases and J 3 bases; bases outside gene matches: 5. This CDR3 comprises 15 residues. Germline CDR1 SGHRS, CDR2 YFSETQ. This CDR3 reads CASSLGGQADYGYTF. CDR3 nucleotide sequence: TGCGCCAGCAGCTTGGGTGGACAGGCAGACTATGGCTACACCTTC.

This clone was counted only a few times. CDR3 nucleotide sequence: TGTGCCAGCAGCCACGACAGGGTTAAGTCCGGGGAGCTGTTTTTT. Amino acids: CASSHDRVKSGELFF. The chain couples TRBV6-2 or TRBV6-3 to TRBJ2-2, with 7 bases that match TRBD1. The CDR3 covers 15 residues. The V gene end was trimmed by 6 bases and the J gene end by 6 bases; junction bases not matched to a gene: 10. Germline assignment: CDR1 MNHEY and CDR2 SVGEGT.

V gene TRBV7-6 combines with J gene TRBJ2-3; 9 positions agree with TRBD2. This CDR3 region has 16 residues. Per germline, CDR1 SGHVS and CDR2 FNYEAQ. V trimming: 4 bases; J trimming: 4 bases; junction bases outside the gene matches: 9. The CDR3 reads CASSSRHSGGPDTQYF. The CDR3 DNA reads as TGTGCCAGCAGCTCCCGACATAGCGGGGGACCAGATACGCAGTATTTT.

The V gene is TRBV7-9, the J gene TRBJ2-5, with TRBD2 identical over 7 bases. Losses at the gene ends were 7 bases for V and 5 bases for J; bases not matched to a gene: 7. Germline loops: CDR1 SEHNR, CDR2 FQNEAQ (reference sequence). This CDR3 is built from 13 residues. In DNA, the CDR3 is TGTGCCAGCATCCCCCCCGGGAGGGAGACCCAGTACTTC. This gives the protein CASIPPGRETQYF.

A few counts support this clone. The chain joins TRBV27 to TRBJ1-2; TRBD1 matches 7 bases. The V and J ends lost 5 bases and 7 bases, in that order; junction bases with no gene match: 7. The CDR3 length is 13 residues. CDR1 is MNHEY, CDR2 SMNVEV, per germline (reference sequence). CDR3 residues: CASSERQGSGYTF. DNA of the CDR3: TGTGCCAGCAGTGAAAGACAGGGCTCTGGCTACACCTTC.